This T cell receptor beta chain was obtained from a study of tumor-infiltrating lymphocytes in primary liver carcinoma. Unsorted bulk tissue of about 18-34 mg yielded co-extracted RNA and DNA. The patients, who had chronic HBV infection, were treatment-naive (untreated). TCR beta cDNA was reverse-transcribed from about 500 ng of total RNA. The reaction used a constant-region primer and ProtoScript II reverse transcriptase. Libraries for TCR beta were built through three nested multiplex PCR rounds, which together made up a slightly modified ARM-PCR procedure. Two initial PCR rounds of about 10 cycles each paired TRBV1-TRBV30 forward primers with a C-beta reverse primer. TCRdb re-analysed the multiplex PCR reads in MiXCR, keeping a single row per CDR3 protein. The sample comprises around 56,000 distinct CDR3 sequences, just over 70% of which are singletons, and approximately 52% rests with the top ten.

The CDR3 runs 16 residues. Germline V lookup: CDR1 MNHNS, CDR2 SASEGT. V was cut by 6 bases and J by 0 bases, with 18 bases left in between. The sequencing input was liver tumor tissue from sampling region 2. Subset specified: tumor region T2, inferior pole. This sequence was found in a man between 35 and 55 years old with primary liver carcinoma and hepatitis B virus infection. The chain recombines TRBV6-1 with TRBJ2-7; D gene uncertain. In DNA form, the CDR3 reads TGTGCCAGCAGGGCATGTGTCGTAGGGAACTCCTACGAGCAGTACTTC. Translation: CASRACVVGNSYEQYF.